This T cell receptor (beta chain) was profiled in a study of T cell repertoires in cytomegalovirus infection (dated by TCRdb to between 2018 and 2021). Regarding the research as a whole: Because public TCR beta signatures pointed to carriage of CMV infection together with the matching HLA type, the HLA type of each donor mattered for the analysis. Study-wide findings and limitations: The ex vivo response was dominated by HLA-C-restricted CMV-specific TCR beta clonotypes, which also provided the single most frequent clonotype in two of eight donors. In both this cohort and an independent cohort of a few hundred donors, the cumulative frequency of public TCR beta family members distinguished carriers of CMV infection plus the relevant HLA type.

The listed sequencing device is Illumina HiSeq 1500. TCRdb reprocessed the public reads (quality trimming at Q25 with fastp, clone calling with MiXCR) and kept in-frame beta chains. All rows with the same CDR3 protein become a single entry with the most common DNA and genes. This sample gives some 680,000 distinct CDR3 sequences in total; about a third of them show up just once. The ten top clones hold about 2.8% of the sample. Comment on this clonotype: Its target antigen remains unknown. No per-base quality is available; no much larger clone lies one base away.

Inclusive of the bounding cysteine and phenylalanine, the CDR3 is 16 residues long. The kept DNA is CDR3 alone, 48 bases in frame from the first base. CDR1 and CDR2 are read off the germline V gene as MDHEN and SYDVKM. V lost 1 base and J lost 4 bases; the stretch between them is 16 bases long. The chain couples TRBV28 to TRBJ1-2, and TRBD1 may be the D gene, going by 5 matching bases. Sample: PBMCs. This receptor was identified in a human donor in good health (CMV status not recorded). Some clones in this sample may be carry-over from other donors' samples. The CDR3 region: CASSLFPGTALYGYTF. Read as DNA, the sequence is TGTGCCAGCAGTTTATTCCCCGGGACCGCGCTCTATGGCTACACCTTC.